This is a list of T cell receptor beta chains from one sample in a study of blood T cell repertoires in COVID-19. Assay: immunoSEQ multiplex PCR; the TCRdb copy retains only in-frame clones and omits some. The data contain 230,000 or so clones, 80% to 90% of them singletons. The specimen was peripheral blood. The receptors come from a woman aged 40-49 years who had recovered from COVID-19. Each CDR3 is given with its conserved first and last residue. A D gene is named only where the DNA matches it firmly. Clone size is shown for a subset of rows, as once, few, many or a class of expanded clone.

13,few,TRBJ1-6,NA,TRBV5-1,TGCGCCAGCAGCCAAACAGGGAGTTCACCCCTCCACTTT,CASSQTGSSPLHF
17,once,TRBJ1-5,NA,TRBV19,TGTGCCAGTAGTTCAAACTTTCTTAACAGCCGTAATCAGCCCCAGCATTTT,CASSSNFLNSRNQPQHF
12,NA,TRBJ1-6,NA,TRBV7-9,TGTGCCAGCACTACAGGGAATTCACCCCTCCACTTT,CASTTGNSPLHF
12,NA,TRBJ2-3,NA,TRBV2,TGTGCCAGCAGTGTTTCCAGAGATACGCAGTATTTT,CASSVSRDTQYF
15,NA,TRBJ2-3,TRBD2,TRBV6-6,TGTGCCACTTCGCGGGGGCGGGGGGGCACAGATACGCAGTATTTT,CATSRGRGGTDTQYF
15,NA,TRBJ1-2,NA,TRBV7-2,TGTGCCAGCAGCTTTGGGAAGGGGGTGGACCATGGCTACACCTTC,CASSFGKGVDHGYTF
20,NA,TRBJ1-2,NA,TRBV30,TGTGCCTGGAGGTTGGCCTTATTAACCGGGACATCAGGGTTTCTGGGCTTGAGCACCTTC,CAWRLALLTGTSGFLGLSTF
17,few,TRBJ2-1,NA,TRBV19,TGTGCCAGTAGTTACATTACGCGCGGGATCTCCTACAATGAGCAGTTCTTC,CASSYITRGISYNEQFF
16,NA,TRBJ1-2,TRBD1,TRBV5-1,TGCGCCAGCAGCTCTGGGACCACAGGGGAGGACTATGGCTACACCTTC,CASSSGTTGEDYGYTF
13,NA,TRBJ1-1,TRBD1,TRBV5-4,TGTGCCAGCAGCGCTCCACAGGGGACTGAAGCTTTCTTT,CASSAPQGTEAFF
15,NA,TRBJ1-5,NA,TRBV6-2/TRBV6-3,TGTGCCAGCAGTTACAAACAGGGACCGAATCAGCCCCAGCATTTT,CASSYKQGPNQPQHF
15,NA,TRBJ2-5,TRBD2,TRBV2,TGTGCCAGCAGTCGGACTAGCGGGTTCCAAGAGACCCAGTACTTC,CASSRTSGFQETQYF
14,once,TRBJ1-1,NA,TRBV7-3,TGTGCCAGCAGCTTGACAGGTGATAACACTGAAGCTTTCTTT,CASSLTGDNTEAFF
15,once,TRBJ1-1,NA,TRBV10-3,TGTGCCATCAGTAAGGAGGGCGTGCGGATTACTGAAGCTTTCTTT,CAISKEGVRITEAFF
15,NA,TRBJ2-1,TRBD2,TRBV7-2,TGTGCCAGCAGCTTAGGCGGGGGGGCCTACAATGAGCAGTTCTTC,CASSLGGGAYNEQFF